This passage covers 2 T cell receptor beta chains from one sample sequenced in a study of T cells in Graves' hyperthyroidism and ophthalmopathy. Researchers amplified the TCR beta CDR3 regions from RNA transcripts. RT-PCR in the first round (using the HTBI primer set) targeted the TCR CDR3. TCRdb redid the calling of the multiplex PCR reads with MiXCR, one entry per CDR3 protein. There are hundreds of thousands of distinct CDR3 sequences in the sample; roughly 37% occur only once, and approximately 8.7% lies in the top ten. The sample taken for sequencing was blood. The receptors stem from a man younger than 35 with Graves' hyperthyroidism.

This chain links TRBV29-1 with TRBJ2-5; D gene unclear. V dropped 8 bases and J dropped 3 bases, with 7 bases sitting between them. Germline lookup yields CDR1 SQVTM and CDR2 ANQGSEA. The CDR3 sequence is 10 residues long. CDR3 coding DNA: TGCAGCTCCCCCAAAGAGACCCAGTACTTC. Its protein is CSSPKETQYF.

This clonotype was seen only once. The V gene is TRBV9, the J gene TRBJ2-7; 9 bases fit TRBD2. CDR1 is SGDLS and CDR2 is YYNGEE in the germline V gene. Trimming cost V 0 bases and J 5 bases; bases outside gene matches: 6. The CDR3 is 15 amino acids. The DNA of the CDR3 is TGTGCCAGCAGCGTAGAGGGGACTAGCAATCACGAGCAGTACTTC. Amino acids: CASSVEGTSNHEQYF.